Listed here is a single TCR beta chain. The data stem from a study of blood T cell repertoires in COVID-19. Turning to the study itself: COVID-19 samples collected from the United States, Italy and Spain covered acute and convalescent phases.

The CDR3 runs to 16 residues. Germline CDR1 reads SGHVS; CDR2 reads FQNEAQ. The ends lost 5 bases at V and 7 bases at J; junction bases unmatched: 9. Libraries were prepared by immunoSEQ multiplex PCR; TCRdb keeps only in-frame clonotypes and omits some of them. The sample carries a few hundred thousand clones, 89% recorded once. Allocation to cohorts depended on clinical history reported by the participants. The genes are TRBV7-8 and TRBJ1-4, with TRBD1 matching 11 bases. The sample taken for sequencing was PBMCs or T cells enriched from blood (not recorded which). The TCR comes from a woman aged 45-60 years who had been exposed to COVID-19. CDR3 sequence (DNA): TGTGCCAGCAGCCCCCACGGACAGGGGGCCGGTGAAAAACTGTTTTTT. Protein: CASSPHGQGAGEKLFF.